This TCR beta chain comes out of a study of identical twins. About this clonotype: Its antigen is not known.

Notes on the study in general: Insertions were reduced in abundant cord blood beta clonotypes but not in memory repertoires. Beta out-of-frame sequences displayed a weaker excess of sharing between twins.

Unique molecular identifiers were present on the cDNA, which also gained a universal primer site by template switching. Each CDR3 protein is one row after TCRdb ran MiXCR on the 5' RACE reads. The table records about 240,000 distinct CDR3 sequences, 7.5% of them present only once. The data also belong to a second study, concerning yellow fever vaccine responses in identical twins. That report adds: Twin vaccine T cell responses reportedly seemed partly convergent, partly personalized.

The receptor's source is a woman aged 18-30 years in good health. The source material was CD8+ T cells sorted from blood.

As DNA, the CDR3 is TGTGCCAGCCCCGGACACAATGAGCAGTTCTTC. It encodes CASPGHNEQFF. The rearrangement links TRBV7-9 to TRBJ2-1; D ambiguous. The CDR3 is 11 residues long. Trimming stripped 8 bases from V and 5 bases from J, with 7 bases between. Germline lookup yields CDR1 SEHNR and CDR2 FQNEAQ (reference sequence). The variable domain in full, completed from reference TRBV7-9 and TRBJ2-1, reads DTGVSQNPRHKITKRGQNVTFRCDPISEHNRLYWYRQTLGQGPEFLTYFQNEAQLEKSRLLSDRFSAERPKGSFSTLEIQRTEQGDSAMYLCASPGHNEQFFGPGTRLTVL.